This T cell receptor (beta chain) was sequenced during a study of vaccination effects on CD4 cells after COVID-19. Antigen-specific CD4+ T cell clonotypes were called by their expansion after viral peptide-pool culture in ViraFEST. CD4+ T cells were isolated after around 10 days of culture. Half-medium exchanges with IL-2 medium took place on days 3 and 7. Method: immunoSEQ multiplex PCR; TCRdb's copy keeps in-frame clones and lacks some. Of roughly 76,000 clones in the sample, around four fifths were seen once. Turning to this clone: Its antigen is not identified.

V was shortened by 3 bases and J by 7 bases, with 10 bases between the two germline ends. Germline V gene lookup returns CDR1 LNHNV and CDR2 YYDKDF (reference sequence). The CDR3 has 14 amino acids. The chain carries TRBV15 and TRBJ1-6, with a weak D call TRBD1 (6 bases). Sample: CD4+ T cells from PBMCs cultured with HCoV-229E spike peptides, taken before COVID-19 vaccination. This TCR derives from a human donor who received a COVID-19 vaccine. This chain's CDR3 is CATSSQGKNSPLHF. The DNA for the CDR3 is TGTGCCACCAGCAGCCAGGGGAAAAATTCACCCCTCCACTTT.